The sequence of this T cell receptor (beta chain) was determined in a study of cytomegalovirus exposure and HLA in healthy donors (TCRdb year 2017). Broadly, across the study: In an earlier analysis of roughly 590 of the donors, 276 Gb of sequence data and 90 million to 120 million unique TCR beta sequences from about 179 million T cells were reported. Roughly 300 gigabases of sequencing data and tens of millions of unique TCR sequences made up an early release that covered about 640 HLA-typed donors. The study aimed to test whether signatures of past pathogen exposure could be identified by cataloging public T cell receptors. To study patterns of TCR occurrence, a later analysis re-analyzed previously published TCR beta repertoires from several hundred donors and added high-resolution HLA genotyping. Every repertoire in the discovery cohort had been generated on one and the same sequencing platform. In the later analysis, no new phenotypic data were used to find candidate immune exposures; instead, reliance was placed on TCR beta sequences and their occurrence across donors. Across about 370 genotyped donors of the cohort, an average of about 200,000 unique TCR beta nucleotide sequences per donor were sequenced, and approximately 17% of those sequences were non-productive. HLA typing covered class I and class II loci at four-digit resolution. Of the approximately 400 genotyped donors, 65% to 90% fell in the genetic ancestry cluster associated with self-reported Caucasian donors. Donor age, sex, ethnicity and CMV serostatus were compiled alongside the repertoire data. High-throughput TCR immunosequencing, statistical association of individual TCRs with disease status, and machine learning were combined to predict cytomegalovirus infection status. Using immunosequencing, the study profiled T cell repertoires from 500 to 800 subjects and related those repertoires to cytomegalovirus serostatus. In a later genetic analysis, genome-wide SNP genotypes for about three fifths of the roughly 670 donors were used, and that subset was treated as a discovery cohort. Typing coverage varied by locus: roughly 620-630 donors for A, B, C, DRB1 and DQB1; 522 for DQA1; about 570 for DPA1; about 450 for DPB1. In addition to the first cohort of roughly 700 subjects, a separate validation cohort of around 110 different subjects was used. A handful of DR-DQ haplotypes were handled as single units for association and clustering because linkage in the cohort was strong. In an earlier analysis of 500 to 650 of the donors, high-throughput TCR beta sequencing was used to judge whether each TCR beta V gene segment behaved as functional or pseudogenic.

Library creation used the immunoSEQ multiplex PCR assay. For the multiplex PCR, a mixture combining 60 forward primers for TCR Vbeta segments and 13 reverse primers for TCR Jbeta segments was used. The CDR3 region of rearranged TCR beta genes was amplified from genomic DNA with a multiplex PCR assay. The Illumina HiSeq System was used to sequence the amplified TCR beta libraries as 87-base-pair reads. In the paper's pipeline: A later analysis tallied 70 million to 100 million unique TCR beta chains across the roughly 610 repertoires, and approximately 12 million of those chains were shared by two or more donors. Raw reads were error-corrected and collapsed into unique sequences with a nearest-neighbor algorithm that merged closely related sequences to remove PCR and sequencing errors. V, D and J gene segments were assigned by aligning CDR3 sequences to IMGT reference sequences. For a sequence to be retained, a match of at least six nucleotides to both a V gene segment and a J gene segment was required. Rearrangements were called productive when the CDR3 lacked stop codons and stayed in frame with V and J; all others were non-productive. Following IMGT convention, CDR3 was defined as the stretch from the second conserved V-encoded cysteine up to the conserved J-encoded phenylalanine. In an earlier analysis of around 540 of the donors, sequences lacking an unambiguous match to a single V gene segment were excluded. In an earlier analysis of about 590 of the donors, a V segment was called functional when productive rearrangements were above 56.7%, and segregating when the standard deviation between donors exceeded 5%. To diagnose cytomegalovirus status from the catalog of TCR beta chain sequences, a statistical classification framework was built. A later analysis assigned V and J genes by comparing TCR nucleotide sequences with IMGT/GENE-DB human TR gene sequences. A later analysis assigned CDR3 sequences and most-parsimonious VDJ recombination scenarios with the TCRdist pipeline. In a later analysis, each TCR beta chain was defined by its CDR3 amino acid sequence together with its V-gene family, and reads without a unique V-gene family were excluded. To address suspected cross-contamination and a sequencing artifact, a later analysis removed several hundred highly shared, low-generation-probability nucleotide sequences. A later analysis calculated a clonal expansion index for each public chain from normalized within-repertoire ranks of inferred template counts. Generation probabilities in a later analysis came from a VDJ recombination model fitted to out-of-frame rearrangements, and those results were checked against IGoR. In a later analysis, TCR-TCR, TCR-HLA and TCR-CMV co-occurrence was scored with hypergeometric tests, and a repertoire-size bias correction was applied to TCR pairs. A later analysis estimated false discovery rates by permuting HLA or CMV assignments 20 times. A later analysis grouped co-occurring TCRs with DBSCAN, adding TCRdist sequence similarity when clustering within HLA-allele-positive subsets. Repertoires with fewer than 30,000 or more than 120,000 public chains, plus five repertoires with anomalous nucleotide sharing, were excluded from co-occurrence clustering. The immuneACCESS repertoire file appears here via TCRdb, limited to in-frame rearrangements. These files lack a portion of the clones; in checked studies, under half of the deficit traces to unresolved V genes, and the cause of the others is not known. V, J and clone size were drawn from that table, and D and trimming were deduced from the DNA. In this sample the table shows about 190,000 clones, 85% to 90% of which occur a single time. The ten largest account for around 1.4% of the sample.

In the case of this clone: The antigen it binds to is not known. Base-call qualities are not available, and no considerably larger clone is one nucleotide away.

In total, roughly 670 healthy bone marrow donors made up the cohort. All cohort members were sampled while nominally healthy, although unrecorded immune exposures were likely present. The donor was CMV seronegative and was included in the group of several hundred seronegative cohort members. Every donor gave a peripheral blood sample, and the peripheral blood mononuclear cells from that sample were used for TCR beta sequencing. Genomic DNA extraction from the blood cell samples was performed with the Qiagen DNeasy Blood Extraction Kit. The CDR3 runs 15 amino acids, cysteine and phenylalanine included. The sequence is cut down to CDR3 DNA, 45 bases in frame from base 1. From the germline V gene, CDR1 is MDHEN and CDR2 is SYDVKM. V loses 4 bases, J loses 0 bases, and the germline ends lie 11 bases apart. Paper-wide results and their limitations: The 87-base-pair reads could not distinguish some IMGT-functional V segments, including TRBV6-2 and TRBV6-3, so those segments were excluded. An association between a missense DCLRE1C variant and V-gene and J-gene trimming of TCR beta chains was found in a later genetic analysis and replicated in an independent cohort. Because counts were too low, roughly 18 rarely observed V segments, including chromosome 9 orphons, were left out of the earlier analysis of 587 of the donors. In the study, approximately 160 TCR beta chains were listed as associated with cytomegalovirus. Linkage disequilibrium might explain the correlated functional status among segregating V segments, but an unknown experimental factor could not be ruled out. In an earlier analysis of around 600 of the donors, most TCR beta V segments appeared in productive rearrangements about 87% or about 30% of the time, broadly matching IMGT annotations. CMV serostatus was the only immune exposure information available for the cohort. In a later analysis, several top co-occurrence clusters were reported to appear linked to parvovirus B19, influenza, CMV and Epstein-Barr virus. A later analysis found that most CMV-associated TCR beta chains appeared HLA-restricted, with HLA associations seemingly driven largely by CMV exposure. A cluster of highly shared sequence variants was judged likely to represent a technical artifact of the sequencing pipeline. Specific HLA alleles were associated with about 17,000 TCR beta sequences at a false discovery rate of 0.05 in a later analysis. In this cohort, only TCR beta chains were sequenced, and detectable features were limited by the absence of alpha or paired-chain data. In a later analysis, HLA-associated TCR beta chains were found to be more clonally expanded and to have lower generation probabilities than equally common non-associated chains. When HLA alleles, especially DR and DQ, strongly co-occurred, attributing TCR associations to individual alleles was difficult. Because HLA typing was unavailable for some donors at each locus, only the typed subset was used in association tests. Presence/absence analyses assumed roughly uniform sequencing depth across donors, an assumption that may not hold. In vitro tests confirmed that three of the cytomegalovirus-associated TCR beta chains recognize cytomegalovirus antigens. According to a later genetic analysis, donors in an Asian-associated ancestry cluster had fewer N-insertions in productive TCRs than the approximately 630-donor mean. In a later analysis, TCR association rates were found to vary across HLA loci, with the most associated TCRs seen for DRB1 alleles and the fewest for HLA-C alleles. In both the original and validation cohorts, the classifier was reported to diagnose cytomegalovirus status with high specificity and sensitivity. A further reported finding was that TCR beta sequences accurately predicted the HLA-A and HLA-B alleles for most subjects in the first cohort. Across donors, most TCR sequences were observed very rarely, whereas some public TCRs were present in many individuals. According to the authors, the approach could potentially be generalized to other disease states and immunological phenotypes.

The sample was PBMCs. The chain uses TRBV28 and TRBJ2-3, and TRBD2 may be the D gene, going by 5 matching bases. This sequence was found in a man aged 25-45 years in good health and CMV-seronegative. The bases are TGTGCCAGCAGTTCACGGGATATTAGCACAGATACGCAGTATTTT. Translated, this is CASSSRDISTDTQYF. Full variable domain (CDR3 extended with the reference TRBV28 and TRBJ2-3 proteins): DVKVTQSSRYLVKRTGEKVFLECVQDMDHENMFWYRQDPGLGLRLIYFSYDVKMKEKGDIPEGYSVSREKKERFSLILESASTNQTSMYLCASSSRDISTDTQYFGPGTRLTVL.